The TCR beta chain under discussion was sequenced for a study of CD8 T cells in Susac syndrome. The RNA, about 0.45 to 1 ug, was put through reverse transcription using random hexamers. Amplification of TCR beta CDR3 was carried out by immunoSEQ multiplex PCR, which covered 54 Vbeta and 13 Jbeta segments. One entry per CDR3 protein, called by TCRdb with MiXCR from the immunoSEQ multiplex PCR reads. Of 180,000 or so distinct CDR3 sequences in the sample, around 94% were seen once. V lost 4 bases and J 4 bases, leaving 10 bases between the germline ends. Germline CDR1 and CDR2: ENHRY and SYGVKD. The length of the CDR3 is 13 residues. Sequencing of TCR beta covered CD8+ and CD4+ T cells obtained from blood. The authors negatively isolated CD8+ and CD4+ T cells and FACS-enriched TEMRA cells.

The V gene is TRBV10-3, the J gene TRBJ2-5; D not certain. The source of this sequence is a human donor in good health. The sample comprised CD4+ T cells from PBMCs. This chain's CDR3 is CAISVGSRETQYF. CDR3 in DNA: TGTGCCATCAGTGTGGGCAGTCGAGAGACCCAGTACTTC.